This TCR beta chain derives from a study of cytomegalovirus exposure and HLA in healthy donors (dated by TCRdb to 2017 to 2019). Looking at the study overall: An earlier analysis of approximately 590 of the donors reported 250 to 300 Gb of sequence data and more than 90 million unique TCR beta sequences from 150 million to 200 million T cells. Approximately 300 gigabases of sequencing data and around 85 million unique TCR sequences made up an early release that covered under 750 HLA-typed donors. The genetic ancestry cluster associated with self-reported Caucasian donors included roughly 84% of the roughly 380 genotyped donors. The aim of the study was to test whether cataloging public T cell receptors could identify signatures of past pathogen exposure. The study profiled the T cell repertoires of hundreds of subjects by immunosequencing and related them to cytomegalovirus serostatus. Besides the first cohort of roughly 660 subjects, a separate validation cohort made up of 90 to 150 different subjects was used. The study combined high-throughput TCR immunosequencing, statistical association of individual TCRs with disease status, and machine learning to predict cytomegalovirus infection status. To study patterns of TCR occurrence, a later analysis re-analyzed previously published TCR beta repertoires from 600 to 750 donors and added high-resolution HLA genotyping. The later analysis used no new phenotypic data to find candidate immune exposures, relying instead on TCR beta sequences and their occurrence across donors. In an earlier analysis of 587 of the donors, high-throughput TCR beta sequencing was used to judge whether each TCR beta V gene segment behaved as functional or pseudogenic. Donor age, sex, ethnicity and CMV serostatus were compiled together with the repertoire data. A later genetic analysis took genome-wide SNP genotypes for about 55% of the 666 donors and used that subset as a discovery cohort. Every discovery cohort repertoire had been produced on one sequencing platform. Class I and class II HLA loci were covered by the typing at four-digit resolution. Typing coverage differed by locus: A, B, C, DRB1 and DQB1 were typed in roughly 620-630 donors, DQA1 in about 550, DPA1 in 600 to 610, and DPB1 in 472. A handful of DR-DQ haplotypes were treated as single units for association and clustering because of strong linkage in the cohort. Among some 400 genotyped donors of the cohort, an average of around 220,000 unique TCR beta nucleotide sequences was sequenced per donor, of which about 19% were non-productive.

The cohort consisted of more than 650 healthy bone marrow donors. All cohort members were sampled while nominally healthy, although unrecorded immune exposures were likely present. The donor was CMV seropositive and was included in the group of approximately 310 seropositive cohort members. Each donor provided a peripheral blood sample, and peripheral blood mononuclear cells were used for TCR beta sequencing. The Qiagen DNeasy Blood Extraction Kit was used to extract genomic DNA from the blood cell samples. As to this clone: Its specific antigen is unknown. The record has no base qualities; no much larger clone is one base away.

From its cysteine to its phenylalanine, the CDR3 spans 16 amino acids. Only the CDR3 DNA stays, 48 bases, in frame from base 1. CDR1 and CDR2, looked up from the germline V gene, are WSHSY and SAAADI. V is pruned by 5 bases and J by 1 base, leaving 6 bases of the junction without a gene match. Libraries were built with the immunoSEQ multiplex PCR assay. The multiplex PCR relied on a mix of 60 forward primers for TCR Vbeta segments and 13 reverse primers for TCR Jbeta segments. A multiplex PCR assay on genomic DNA amplified the CDR3 region of rearranged TCR beta genes. The Illumina HiSeq System was used to sequence the amplified TCR beta libraries as 87-base-pair reads. On the authors' methods: In a later analysis, some 80 million unique TCR beta chains were counted across the 500 to 850 repertoires, and roughly 11 million of these chains were shared by at least two donors. Raw reads were error-corrected and collapsed into unique sequences with a nearest-neighbor algorithm that merged closely related sequences to remove PCR and sequencing errors. Alignment of CDR3 sequences to IMGT reference sequences was used to assign V, D and J gene segments. Each retained sequence needed at least a six-nucleotide match to both a V gene segment and a J gene segment. A rearrangement was called productive if the CDR3 had no stop codons and remained in frame with V and J, and every other rearrangement was called non-productive. CDR3 was defined according to IMGT convention as the region running from the second conserved V-encoded cysteine to the conserved J-encoded phenylalanine. The earlier analysis of fewer than 700 of the donors excluded sequences that lacked an unambiguous match to a single V gene segment. In an earlier analysis of some 590 of the donors, V segments were called functional above 56.7% productive rearrangements and were called segregating when the between-donor standard deviation exceeded 5%. A statistical classification framework was built for diagnosing cytomegalovirus status from the catalog of TCR beta chain sequences. A later analysis assigned V and J genes by comparing TCR nucleotide sequences with IMGT/GENE-DB human TR gene sequences. The TCRdist pipeline was used in a later analysis to assign CDR3 sequences and most-parsimonious VDJ recombination scenarios. In a later analysis, every TCR beta chain was defined by the combination of its CDR3 amino acid sequence and its V-gene family, and reads without a unique V-gene family were dropped. A later analysis removed 600 or so highly shared, low-generation-probability nucleotide sequences to deal with suspected cross-contamination and a sequencing artifact. In a later analysis, a clonal expansion index was calculated for each public chain from normalized within-repertoire ranks of inferred template counts. In a later analysis, generation probabilities were computed with a VDJ recombination model fitted to out-of-frame rearrangements, and the resulting probabilities were checked against IGoR. In a later analysis, hypergeometric tests were used to score TCR-TCR, TCR-HLA and TCR-CMV co-occurrence, with a repertoire-size bias correction applied to TCR pairs. To estimate false discovery rates, a later analysis permuted the HLA or CMV assignments 20 times. In a later analysis, co-occurring TCRs were grouped using DBSCAN, with TCRdist sequence similarity added in when clustering inside HLA-allele-positive subsets. Repertoires with fewer than 30,000 or more than 120,000 public chains, plus five repertoires with anomalous nucleotide sharing, were excluded from co-occurrence clustering. The clones in this table, taken by TCRdb from immuneACCESS, are in-frame only. Not every clone is retained; where verified, under half of the shortfall comes from an unresolved V gene, and the cause of the rest is unknown. That table furnishes V, J and clone size, whereas the DNA furnished D and trimming. The sample profile shows 100,000 or so clones; 10% to 15% of them were found once. The biggest ten clones account for roughly a sixth of the sample.

Study-wide conclusions, independent of this receptor: The classifier was reported to diagnose cytomegalovirus status with high specificity and sensitivity in both the original and validation cohorts. In a later analysis, the rate of TCR association differed among HLA loci, with DRB1 alleles having the most associated TCRs and HLA-C alleles having the fewest. CMV serostatus was the only immune exposure information available for the cohort. Specific HLA alleles were associated with about 17,000 TCR beta sequences at a false discovery rate of 0.05 in a later analysis. In a later genetic analysis, a missense DCLRE1C variant was associated with V-gene and J-gene trimming of TCR beta chains, and the association was replicated in an independent cohort. Some IMGT-functional V segments, including TRBV6-2 and TRBV6-3, could not be distinguished by the 87-base-pair reads and were therefore excluded. Roughly uniform sequencing depth across donors was assumed in presence/absence analyses, although this assumption may not hold. In a later analysis, HLA-associated TCR beta chains were found to be more clonally expanded and to have lower generation probabilities than equally common non-associated chains. In an earlier analysis of 450 to 750 of the donors, most TCR beta V segments appeared in productive rearrangements about 90% or about 30% of the time, broadly matching IMGT annotations. According to a later analysis, parvovirus B19, influenza, CMV and Epstein-Barr virus appeared linked to several top co-occurrence clusters. Some 16 rarely observed V segments, including chromosome 9 orphons, were excluded from the earlier analysis of about 610 of the donors because counts were too low. Strong co-occurrence of HLA alleles, especially DR and DQ, made assigning TCR associations to individual alleles difficult. According to a later genetic analysis, donors in an Asian-associated ancestry cluster had fewer N-insertions in productive TCRs than the approximately 700-donor mean. While some public TCRs were present in many individuals, most TCR sequences turned up only very rarely across donors. Because some donors lacked HLA typing at each locus, the association tests relied only on the typed subset. A few of the identified cytomegalovirus-associated TCR beta chains were confirmed in vitro to be specific for cytomegalovirus antigens. A later analysis found that most CMV-associated TCR beta chains appeared HLA-restricted, with HLA associations seemingly driven largely by CMV exposure. The sequencing pipeline was judged likely to have produced a cluster of highly shared sequence variants as a technical artifact. This cohort had only TCR beta chains sequenced, and the lack of alpha or paired-chain data limited which features could be detected. The authors suggested that the approach could potentially be extended to other disease states and immunological phenotypes. Correlated functional status among segregating V segments might be attributable to linkage disequilibrium, but an unknown experimental factor could not be ruled out. A further reported finding was that TCR beta sequences accurately predicted the HLA-A and HLA-B alleles for most subjects in the first cohort. In the study, around 150 TCR beta chains were listed as associated with cytomegalovirus.

Input material: PBMCs. This clonotype was sampled from a man aged 40-55 years in good health and CMV-seropositive. The chain joins TRBV10-2 to TRBJ2-1, with 9 junctional bases fitting TRBD2. The CDR3 sequence is CASSQLSGRSYNEQFF. The base sequence is TGCGCCAGCAGTCAACTCAGCGGGAGGTCCTACAATGAGCAGTTCTTC.